The 6 T cell receptor beta chains given below trace back to one sample, sequenced in a study of blood T cell repertoires in COVID-19. TCRdb keeps only in-frame clones here, not all; method: immunoSEQ multiplex PCR. The sample comprises 310,000 or so clones, more than 75% of which are singletons, and over 2% rests with the top ten. The sequencing input was peripheral blood. The receptors here all came from a woman between 25 and 40 years old who had recovered from COVID-19.

The genes are TRBV5-4 and TRBJ1-1; D uncertain. Trimming removed 2 bases from V and 1 base from J, with 12 bases in between. Germline CDR1 and CDR2: SGHNT and YYREEE (reference sequence). This CDR3 is 15 amino acids long. In nucleotides, the CDR3 is TGTGCCAGCAGCTTTGTAGCGCAGCCGAACACTGAAGCTTTCTTT. This codes for CASSFVAQPNTEAFF.

This chain connects TRBV19 to TRBJ1-2; TRBD1 might be the D (5 bases). CDR1 LNHDA and CDR2 SQIVND come from the germline V gene (reference sequence). The V and J ends lost 2 bases and 5 bases respectively, with 18 bases between them. This CDR3 has 16 residues. The CDR3 loop reads CASSIRGAAGSYGYTF. Here the CDR3 DNA reads TGTGCCAGTAGTATACGCGGGGCGGCAGGATCGTATGGCTACACCTTC.

In its sample, this clone was seen a few times. J is TRBJ2-4 and V is TRBV28, with a possible D match to TRBD2 (5 bases). The CDR3 has 13 amino acids. Germline lookup yields CDR1 MDHEN and CDR2 SYDVKM. Trimming removed 6 bases at V and 4 bases at J, with 10 bases between. CDR3: CASSTGDKNIQYF. The CDR3 nucleotides read TGTGCCAGCAGCACCGGGGATAAAAACATTCAGTACTTC.

V gene TRBV24-1 combines with J gene TRBJ1-1; no clear D gene. V was pared by 3 bases and J by 6 bases, with 13 bases between. CDR1 and CDR2 from the germline V gene are KGHDR and SFDVKD. The CDR3 covers 14 residues. CDR3 residues: CATSDVDYPPEAFF. CDR3 in DNA: TGTGCCACCAGTGATGTTGACTACCCCCCTGAAGCTTTCTTT.

This chain joins TRBV29-1 and TRBJ2-7; 13 positions match TRBD2. The germline CDR1 and CDR2 sequences are SQVTM and ANQGSEA. Losses at the gene ends were 6 bases for V and 0 bases for J; bases not matched to a gene: 8. The CDR3 totals 16 residues. The chain's CDR3 is CSVALGLAGDSYEQYF. The DNA for the CDR3 is TGCAGCGTGGCGTTAGGACTAGCGGGGGACTCCTACGAGCAGTACTTC.

The chain joins TRBV9 to TRBJ2-2, with D perhaps matching TRBD1 (6 bases). Germline V gene data show CDR1 as SGDLS and CDR2 as YYNGEE. The CDR3 covers 16 residues. The germline V and J ends were trimmed by 2 bases and 1 base, with 12 bases remaining between them. In nucleotides, the CDR3 is TGTGCCAGCAGCGTCCCCAGGGGTTTGAACACCGGGGAGCTGTTTTTT. Amino acid sequence: CASSVPRGLNTGELFF.